A selection of T cell receptor beta chains follows, all from one sample in a study of shared clonotypes between healthy human individuals. Method: immunoSEQ multiplex PCR; TCRdb's copy keeps in-frame clones and lacks some. The sample yields under 850,000 clones, 72% seen once. Specimen: memory CD4+ T cells sorted from blood. These receptors were obtained from a woman in her 30s in good health. The CDR3 runs from the conserved cysteine through the conserved F or W. A D gene is named only where the DNA matches it firmly. Clone size is given for some rows only: seen once, a few or many times, or a class if the clone is expanded.

CDR3aa | CDR3nt | abundance | j_gene | v_gene | d_gene
CARVAPSRGRDGYTF | TGTGCCAGAGTAGCCCCCTCGCGGGGTCGGGATGGCTACACCTTC | - | TRBJ1-2 | TRBV19 | -
CASSLSRLQPQHF | TGTGCCAGCAGTTTATCGAGGCTTCAGCCCCAGCATTTT | once | TRBJ1-5 | TRBV27 | -
CASSIRGTGGYEQYF | TGTGCCAGCAGTATACGGGGGACAGGGGGATACGAGCAGTACTTC | few | TRBJ2-7 | TRBV28 | TRBD1
CASSEDRASGYTF | TGTGCCAGCAGTGAAGACAGGGCGAGTGGCTACACCTTC | once | TRBJ1-2 | TRBV6-1 | -
CASSVGQGTDTQYF | TGCGCCAGCAGCGTGGGACAGGGCACAGATACGCAGTATTTT | few | TRBJ2-3 | TRBV5-1 | TRBD1
CAWELGGYNEQFF | TGTGCCTGGGAACTTGGGGGTTACAATGAGCAGTTCTTC | - | TRBJ2-1 | TRBV30 | -
CASSGQGKTNEKLFF | TGTGCCAGCTCCGGGCAGGGTAAAACTAATGAAAAACTGTTTTTT | - | TRBJ1-4 | TRBV2 | -
CASSEGQGVRTEAFF | TGTGCCAGCAGTGAAGGACAGGGGGTCCGCACTGAAGCTTTCTTT | - | TRBJ1-1 | TRBV6-1 | TRBD1
CASSVLGLNYNEQFF | TGCGCCAGCAGCGTCCTCGGGCTAAACTACAATGAGCAGTTCTTC | - | TRBJ2-1 | TRBV5-1 | -
CASRAGVASPLHF | TGTGCCAGCCGTGCAGGGGTGGCGTCACCCCTCCACTTT | - | TRBJ1-6 | TRBV27 | -
CASSLSPGTGGGLYEQYF | TGTGCCAGCAGCTTGAGTCCCGGGACAGGAGGGGGATTATACGAGCAGTACTTC | few | TRBJ2-7 | TRBV13 | TRBD1
CASREGPTNEKLFF | TGTGCCAGCAGAGAGGGTCCAACTAATGAAAAACTGTTTTTT | few | TRBJ1-4 | TRBV7-4 | -
CASSSTSGAAGTGELFF | TGCGCCAGCAGCTCGACTAGCGGTGCGGCGGGCACCGGGGAGCTGTTTTTT | - | TRBJ2-2 | TRBV5-1 | TRBD2
CASSLAAAPRSGELFF | TGCGCCAGCAGCTTGGCAGCGGCCCCCAGGTCCGGGGAGCTGTTTTTT | - | TRBJ2-2 | TRBV5-1 | -
CASSYSPDTNEQFF | TGTGCCAGCAGTTACTCCCCCGACACGAATGAGCAGTTCTTC | - | TRBJ2-1 | TRBV6-6 | -
CASSESTAYSNQPQHF | TGTGCCAGCAGTGAAAGTACGGCTTATAGCAATCAGCCCCAGCATTTT | - | TRBJ1-5 | TRBV6-1 | -
CASSPNGLAGANEQFF | TGTGCCAGCAGCCCGAACGGACTAGCGGGAGCGAATGAGCAGTTCTTC | many | TRBJ2-1 | TRBV7-8 | TRBD2
CASRGTSGRYEQYF | TGTGCCAGTAGGGGGACTAGCGGGAGATACGAGCAGTACTTC | - | TRBJ2-7 | TRBV19 | TRBD2
CASGLPPGRLNTEAFF | TGTGCTAGTGGTTTGCCCCCGGGACGGTTGAACACTGAAGCTTTCTTT | - | TRBJ1-1 | TRBV12-5 | -
CASSLMPLETQYF | TGTGCCAGCAGCTTGATGCCTCTGGAGACCCAGTACTTC | - | TRBJ2-5 | TRBV5-4 | -
CASSSSNTGELFF | TGTGCCAGCAGTTCGTCTAACACCGGGGAGCTGTTTTTT | - | TRBJ2-2 | TRBV27 | -
CASSKARWTANTEAFF | TGTGCCAGCAGCAAAGCGCGATGGACAGCGAACACTGAAGCTTTCTTT | - | TRBJ1-1 | TRBV21-1 | -
CASSGSWGIDTEAFF | TGTGCCAGCTCGGGATCCTGGGGGATCGACACTGAAGCTTTCTTT | few | TRBJ1-1 | TRBV6-1 | -
CASSNGQRGEQYF | TGTGCCAGTAGTAACGGACAGCGGGGCGAGCAGTACTTC | few | TRBJ2-7 | TRBV19 | -
CASSLRLGGDQPQHF | TGTGCCAGCAGCTTACGCCTGGGAGGTGATCAGCCCCAGCATTTT | - | TRBJ1-5 | TRBV7-2 | -
CASGRDGAYEQYF | TGTGCCAGCGGCCGGGACGGGGCCTACGAGCAGTACTTC | - | TRBJ2-7 | TRBV6-1 | -
CSVELAGRETQYF | TGCAGCGTTGAACTAGCGGGACGGGAGACCCAGTACTTC | few | TRBJ2-5 | TRBV29-1 | TRBD2
CASSNVPLAGQPQHF | TGTGCCAGCAGCAATGTCCCCTTGGCTGGTCAGCCCCAGCATTTT | - | TRBJ1-5 | TRBV21-1 | -
CASFSLGQNTEAFF | TGTGCCAGCTTTTCGCTGGGACAGAACACTGAAGCTTTCTTT | few | TRBJ1-1 | TRBV6-5 | -
CASSESGQGKYEQYF | TGTGCCAGCAGTGAATCCGGACAGGGGAAATACGAGCAGTACTTC | few | TRBJ2-7 | TRBV25-1 | TRBD1
CASSFQANGELFF | TGTGCCAGCAGTTTTCAAGCGAACGGGGAGCTGTTTTTT | - | TRBJ2-2 | TRBV28 | -
CASSLGLAGVYNEQFF | TGTGCCAGCAGCTTGGGACTAGCGGGAGTCTACAATGAGCAGTTCTTC | - | TRBJ2-1 | TRBV5-4 | TRBD2
CASSLARLAGANEQFF | TGTGCCAGCAGCTTAGCCCGACTAGCGGGAGCCAATGAGCAGTTCTTC | - | TRBJ2-1 | TRBV7-9 | TRBD2
CASSLGDFFRSNTQYF | TGTGCCAGCAGCTTAGGCGACTTCTTTCGTTCAAATACGCAGTATTTT | - | TRBJ2-3 | TRBV11-1 | -
CASRLLSGEQYF | TGTGCCAGCAGGCTACTGTCGGGCGAGCAGTACTTC | few | TRBJ2-7 | TRBV28 | -
CASSSLKRASSYNEQFF | TGTGCCAGCAGCAGCCTGAAGCGGGCCAGCTCCTACAATGAGCAGTTCTTC | - | TRBJ2-1 | TRBV13 | -
CASSLRGPFNEKLFF | TGCGCCAGCAGCTTAAGGGGGCCCTTTAATGAAAAACTGTTTTTT | few | TRBJ1-4 | TRBV5-1 | TRBD1
CASSPTGTRKTQYF | TGTGCCAGCAGCCCAACCGGGACTAGAAAGACCCAGTACTTC | - | TRBJ2-5 | TRBV7-9 | TRBD2
CASSKRRTGGLPGDKNIQYF | TGTGCCAGCAGCAAAAGAAGGACAGGGGGCCTCCCCGGGGACAAAAACATTCAGTACTTC | - | TRBJ2-4 | TRBV11-3 | TRBD1
CASSDSAGTGMFF | TGTGCCAGCAGTGACTCCGCCGGGACTGGTATGTTCTTC | - | TRBJ2-1 | TRBV6-1 | -
CASSPSGREYNEQFF | TGTGCCAGCTCACCAAGCGGGAGGGAATACAATGAGCAGTTCTTC | - | TRBJ2-1 | TRBV18 | TRBD2
CASWVGDGSNYGYTF | TGTGCCAGTTGGGTAGGTGACGGATCTAACTATGGCTACACCTTC | - | TRBJ1-2 | TRBV19 | -
CASSSSRQLQETQYF | TGTGCCAGCAGTTCCTCAAGACAGTTACAAGAGACCCAGTACTTC | - | TRBJ2-5 | TRBV27 | -
CASSFDSTDTQYF | TGTGCCAGCAGCTTTGACTCCACAGATACGCAGTATTTT | - | TRBJ2-3 | TRBV11-2 | -
CASSRMGGSMRFGETQYF | TGTGCCAGCAGCCGAATGGGCGGGAGTATGAGGTTTGGAGAGACCCAGTACTTC | - | TRBJ2-5 | TRBV5-4 | TRBD2
CATSTIGPTINYGYTF | TGTGCCACCAGCACCATCGGTCCCACGATTAACTATGGCTACACCTTC | - | TRBJ1-2 | TRBV15 | -
CASKRTYDGYTEAFF | TGCGCCAGCAAAAGGACCTACGACGGGTACACTGAAGCTTTCTTT | - | TRBJ1-1 | TRBV5-1 | -